This TCR beta chain was found in a study of early T cells in non-severe SARS-CoV-2 infection. In the study overall: Chains were unpaired, as sequencing was done on bulk RNA from unsorted whole blood.

This clonotype has a single count. Its matching antigen is unknown. Individually, cDNA molecules had unique molecular identifiers attached to them. Using its own MiXCR run on the 5' RACE reads, TCRdb lists one record per CDR3 protein. The data contain tens of thousands of distinct CDR3 sequences, approximately 9.5% of them seen just once; the ten biggest clones take up under 6.5%. The CDR3 covers 12 residues. From germline, CDR1 is SEHNR and CDR2 FQNEAQ (reference sequence). Trimming cost V 3 bases and J 7 bases, with 7 bases left between them. Whole-study results and caveats: Anti-spike CD8 specificities were favored by VDJdb matching, whose results missed private and CD4 specificities.

This receptor was taken from an adult who was a healthcare worker with PCR-confirmed SARS-CoV-2 infection or an uninfected control (not recorded which). The sequenced sample was whole blood. This chain joins TRBV7-9 and TRBJ2-1; maybe TRBD1 (5 bases). In nucleotides, the CDR3 is TGTGCCAGCAGCTTTGACAGTAATGAGCAGTTCTTC. Amino acid sequence: CASSFDSNEQFF. The whole variable domain, remainder taken from reference TRBV7-9 and TRBJ2-1, is DTGVSQNPRHKITKRGQNVTFRCDPISEHNRLYWYRQTLGQGPEFLTYFQNEAQLEKSRLLSDRFSAERPKGSFSTLEIQRTEQGDSAMYLCASSFDSNEQFFGPGTRLTVL.